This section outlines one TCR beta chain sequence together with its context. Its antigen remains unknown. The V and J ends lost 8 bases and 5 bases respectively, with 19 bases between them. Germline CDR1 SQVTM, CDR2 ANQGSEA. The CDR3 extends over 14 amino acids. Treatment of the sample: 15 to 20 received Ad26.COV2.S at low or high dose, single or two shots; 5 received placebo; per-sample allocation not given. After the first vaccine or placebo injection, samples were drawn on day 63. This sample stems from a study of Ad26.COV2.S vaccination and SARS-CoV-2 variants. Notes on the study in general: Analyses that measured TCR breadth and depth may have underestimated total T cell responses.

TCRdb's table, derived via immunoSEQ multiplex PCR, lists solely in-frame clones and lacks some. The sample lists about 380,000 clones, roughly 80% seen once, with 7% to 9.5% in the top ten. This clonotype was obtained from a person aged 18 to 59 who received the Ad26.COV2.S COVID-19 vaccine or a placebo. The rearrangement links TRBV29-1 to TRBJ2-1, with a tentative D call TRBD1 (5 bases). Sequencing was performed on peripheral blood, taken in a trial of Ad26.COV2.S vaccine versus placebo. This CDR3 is CSSSRVLKDNEQFF. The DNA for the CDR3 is TGCAGCTCCTCCAGGGTGCTGAAGGACAATGAGCAGTTCTTC.